These 30 T cell receptor beta chains share one sample of origin, sequenced in a study of blood T cell repertoires in COVID-19. Assay used: immunoSEQ multiplex PCR; TCRdb lists only in-frame clones, some missing. This table has 350,000 or so clones, 90% appearing once. Sequenced: peripheral blood. Every receptor here comes from a man aged 18 to 30 with active or convalescent COVID-19.

This clone was found once. The chain employs TRBV7-9 and TRBJ2-2; 13 nucleotides match TRBD2. After removal of 2 bases from V and 4 bases from J, the junction contained 4 bases not matched to a gene. In germline, CDR1 is SEHNR, CDR2 FQNEAQ (reference sequence). The length of the CDR3 is 17 residues. CDR3 in amino acids: CASSLSGLAGVTGELFF. The CDR3 coding sequence is TGTGCCAGCAGCTTATCCGGACTAGCGGGGGTCACCGGGGAGCTGTTTTTT.

V usage is TRBV27 and J usage is TRBJ2-3, with D maybe TRBD2 (5 bases). Trimming removed 6 bases from V and 10 bases from J, with 14 bases in between. CDR1 is MNHEY and CDR2 is SMNVEV in the germline V gene (reference sequence). The CDR3 has 12 residues. The chain's CDR3 is CASSIGNSAQYF. In DNA form, the CDR3 reads TGTGCCAGCAGCATCGGGAATTCGGCGCAGTATTTT.

This clone was detected only a few times. CDR3 amino acids: CASRQGRGNTIYF. Here the CDR3 DNA reads TGTGCCAGCAGACAGGGGAGGGGAAACACCATATATTTT. This sequence joins TRBV4-2 and TRBJ1-3; 7 bases fit TRBD1. The CDR3 contains 13 residues. CDR1 LGHNA and CDR2 YNFKEQ come from the germline V gene. V trimming: 6 bases; J trimming: 4 bases; junction bases outside the gene matches: 3.

This clone came up once. This chain uses TRBV7-9 with TRBJ1-1; D possibly corresponds to TRBD1 (6 bases). From germline, CDR1 is SEHNR and CDR2 FQNEAQ (reference sequence). Trimming shortened V by 5 bases and J by 7 bases, and 11 bases separated the two germline ends. The CDR3 is made up of 12 amino acids. CDR3: CASSHQGLEAFF. CDR3 sequence (DNA): TGTGCCAGCAGCCACCAGGGGCTTGAAGCTTTCTTT.

This clone was detected only once. The V and J genes are TRBV27 and TRBJ2-2; D perhaps matches TRBD1 (7 bases). The germline V gene encodes CDR1 MNHEY and CDR2 SMNVEV (reference sequence). Trimming removed 4 bases at V and 4 bases at J, with 13 bases between. CDR3 length: 15 amino acids. Written as DNA, the CDR3 is TGTGCCAGCAGTTGGTTTCAGGGGGGCACCGGGGAGCTGTTTTTT. It is translated as CASSWFQGGTGELFF.

The chain's CDR3 is CAISEPGQAGPTSEQYF. The CDR3 DNA is TGTGCCATCAGTGAGCCGGGACAGGCGGGCCCAACCTCCGAGCAGTACTTC. The chain carries TRBV10-3 and TRBJ2-7; TRBD1 agrees at 8 bases. Germline V CDR1 and CDR2: ENHRY, SYGVKD. Unmatched junction bases numbered 15, after V lost 2 bases and J lost 6 bases. The CDR3 has 17 amino acids.

The V gene is TRBV29-1, the J gene TRBJ2-5; maybe TRBD1 (6 bases). Per germline, CDR1 SQVTM and CDR2 ANQGSEA. This CDR3 is built from 14 residues. V was cut by 1 base and J by 1 base, with 10 bases left in between. The CDR3 coding sequence is TGCAGCGTTGAAGGTGCACAGGGCCAAGAGACCCAGTACTTC. Its protein product is CSVEGAQGQETQYF.

V is TRBV15 and J is TRBJ2-5, with TRBD2 matching 10 bases. The CDR3 runs to 19 residues. V was clipped by 0 bases and J by 2 bases; unmatched bases: 12. Germline loops: CDR1 LNHNV, CDR2 YYDKDF (reference sequence). The CDR3 nucleotides read TGTGCCACCAGCAGAGATCCTCCCCGGACTAGCGGTACTCAAGAGACCCAGTACTTC. Amino acid sequence: CATSRDPPRTSGTQETQYF.

This chain connects TRBV3-1 (or the pseudogene TRBV3-2) to TRBJ2-5; the match to TRBD2 covers 10 bases. CDR1 LGHDT and CDR2 YNNKEL come from the germline V gene (reference sequence). J lost 4 bases, V lost 4 bases, and 9 bases had no gene match. CDR3 length: 16 amino acids. In nucleotides, the CDR3 is TGTGCCAGCAGCCGCGGGACTAGCGCCCCCCGAGAGACCCAGTACTTC. This sequence encodes CASSRGTSAPRETQYF.

The chain recombines TRBV11-2 with TRBJ1-5; the D is unclear. Trimming took 2 bases from V and 0 from J, leaving 8 bases between them. Germline V gene lookup returns CDR1 SGHAT and CDR2 FQNNGV. This CDR3 spans 15 amino acids. CDR3 bases: TGTGCCAGCAGCTTACGAGGGTATAGCAATCAGCCCCAGCATTTT. It specifies CASSLRGYSNQPQHF.

This chain joins TRBV28 and TRBJ1-6; TRBD1 might be the D (6 bases). Germline values: CDR1 MDHEN, CDR2 SYDVKM. Trimming removed 2 bases from V and 9 bases from J, with 17 bases in between. CDR3 length: 16 residues. CDR3 amino acids: CASSLTAGAIGSPLHF. The CDR3 bases are TGTGCCAGCAGTTTAACGGCAGGGGCAATAGGTTCACCCCTCCACTTT. Full variable domain (missing parts from reference TRBV28 and TRBJ1-6): DVKVTQSSRYLVKRTGEKVFLECVQDMDHENMFWYRQDPGLGLRLIYFSYDVKMKEKGDIPEGYSVSREKKERFSLILESASTNQTSMYLCASSLTAGAIGSPLHFGNGTRLTVT.

This chain connects TRBV28 to TRBJ1-4; D possibly corresponds to TRBD1 (6 bases). Between the trimmed V and J ends, which lost 2 bases and 8 bases, there was a span of 12 bases. The CDR3 sequence is 14 residues long. CDR1 and CDR2 from the germline V gene are MDHEN and SYDVKM. The CDR3 sequence is CASSLAGVGEKLFF. DNA of the CDR3: TGTGCCAGCAGTTTAGCAGGGGTGGGGGAAAAACTGTTTTTT.

V and J are TRBV10-3 and TRBJ2-5; perhaps TRBD2 as D (5 bases). Germline V gene data show CDR1 as ENHRY and CDR2 as SYGVKD. V lost 3 bases and J lost 5, with 13 bases in between. The CDR3 is made up of 14 amino acids. In nucleotides, the CDR3 is TGTGCCATCAGTGATAACGGGGTTTCGGAGACCCAGTACTTC. Encoded protein: CAISDNGVSETQYF.

The CDR3 region is CASRRGQINTGELFF. The CDR3 nucleotides read TGTGCCAGCAGGAGGGGACAGATTAACACCGGGGAGCTGTTTTTT. The V gene is TRBV9, the J gene TRBJ2-2, with 7 bases fitting TRBD1. With 5 bases clipped from V and 2 bases from J, the junction kept 6 bases outside the gene matches. The germline V gene encodes CDR1 SGDLS and CDR2 YYNGEE. This CDR3 comprises 15 residues.

The V and J genes are TRBV28 and TRBJ2-2; 9 bases line up with TRBD1. Losses at the gene ends were 7 bases for V and 5 bases for J; bases not matched to a gene: 8. CDR1 and CDR2 from the germline V gene are MDHEN and SYDVKM. The CDR3 runs to 15 residues. CDR3 DNA: TGTGCCAGCACCACCGGGACAGGGAGGACCGGGGAGCTGTTTTTT. Protein: CASTTGTGRTGELFF.

The chain links TRBV6-5 to TRBJ2-7; the match to TRBD2 covers 11 bases. V was clipped by 2 bases and J by 7 bases; unmatched bases: 10. Per germline, CDR1 MNHEY and CDR2 SVGAGI. The CDR3 has 16 residues. CDR3 loop: CASSYVASGGSGEQYF. The CDR3 coding sequence is TGTGCCAGCAGTTACGTGGCTAGCGGGGGGTCTGGGGAGCAGTACTTC.

This clone came up a few times. Other DNA sequences within the sample encode an identical CDR3. The rearrangement joins TRBV6-5 to TRBJ2-7; TRBD1 agrees at 10 bases. The CDR3 loop spans 13 amino acids. From germline, CDR1 is MNHEY and CDR2 SVGAGI. J was trimmed by 2 bases and V by 8 bases; bases with no gene match: 3. The CDR3, as DNA: TGTGCCAGCCGCGACAGGGGGCCCTACGAGCAGTACTTC. Translating it yields CASRDRGPYEQYF.

This rearrangement joins TRBV5-1 to TRBJ2-7; 8 bases line up with TRBD1. J was trimmed by 7 bases and V by 7 bases; bases with no gene match: 7. The CDR3 consists of 12 residues. Germline lookup yields CDR1 SGHRS and CDR2 YFSETQ. CDR3 coding DNA: TGCGCCAGCGGGACAGGTGGATGGGAGCAGTACTTC. Protein: CASGTGGWEQYF.

In this sample, this clone turned up a few times. The CDR3 is CASSPSLSAEQFF. The CDR3 DNA reads TGTGCCAGTAGTCCTAGCCTTTCCGCGGAGCAGTTCTTC. This rearrangement joins TRBV19 to TRBJ2-1, with a weak D call TRBD2 (5 bases). CDR1 and CDR2 from the germline V gene are LNHDA and SQIVND (reference sequence). This CDR3 comprises 13 residues. The V gene lost 5 bases and the J gene lost 10 bases, with 15 bases spanning the gap.

This rearrangement joins TRBV6-5 to TRBJ2-7, with TRBD1 matching 12 bases. The CDR3 extends over 16 amino acids. CDR1 and CDR2 (germline): MNHEY, SVGAGI. The V segment lost 4 bases and the J segment 5 bases; nucleotides outside the gene matches: 9. The CDR3 DNA follows: TGTGCCAGCAGTTCCTCCGGGACAGGGGGCGTAAACGAGCAGTACTTC. Amino acid sequence: CASSSSGTGGVNEQYF.

The chain links TRBV6-6 to TRBJ1-5, with 9 bases matching TRBD1. The ends lost 6 bases at V and 0 bases at J; junction bases unmatched: 6. Germline CDR1 reads MNHNY; CDR2 reads SVGAGI (reference sequence). The CDR3 runs to 16 residues. The CDR3 nucleotides read TGTGCCAGCAGCCCCACAGGGGGCTATAGCAATCAGCCCCAGCATTTT. Its translation: CASSPTGGYSNQPQHF.

The chain couples TRBV5-1 to TRBJ2-6; 7 bases map to TRBD2. Losses at the gene ends were 4 bases for V and 0 bases for J; bases not matched to a gene: 7. CDR3 length: 17 residues. In germline, CDR1 is SGHRS, CDR2 YFSETQ. The CDR3 loop reads CASSVTAGSSGANVLTF. The CDR3 DNA is TGCGCCAGCAGCGTAACAGCGGGGAGCTCTGGGGCCAACGTCCTGACTTTC. The full variable domain, completed using reference TRBV5-1 and TRBJ2-6, is KAGVTQTPRYLIKTRGQQVTLSCSPISGHRSVSWYQQTPGQGLQFLFEYFSETQRNKGNFPGRFSGRQFSNSRSEMNVSTLELGDSALYLCASSVTAGSSGANVLTFGAGSRLTVL.

The rearrangement joins TRBV3-1 (or the pseudogene TRBV3-2) to TRBJ2-7, with 7 bases that match TRBD2. V shed 3 bases, J shed 3 bases, and the junction held 5 bases outside the gene matches. The CDR3 is 14 amino acids. The germline CDR1 and CDR2 sequences are LGHDT and YNNKEL (reference sequence). The CDR3 loop is CASSQNGGVYEQYF. CDR3 sequence (DNA): TGTGCCAGCAGCCAGAATGGGGGGGTCTACGAGCAGTACTTC.

The rearrangement links TRBV27 to TRBJ2-1; 7 nucleotides line up with TRBD1. V lost 5 bases and J lost 0; bases outside the gene matches: 4. The CDR3 extends over 15 amino acids. Germline V gene sequence: CDR1 MNHEY, CDR2 SMNVEV (reference sequence). This CDR3 is CASSLTGSSYNEQFF. The CDR3 DNA follows: TGTGCCAGCAGTCTGACAGGGAGCTCCTACAATGAGCAGTTCTTC.

The genes are TRBV28 and TRBJ1-5, with D perhaps matching TRBD1 (6 bases). In germline, CDR1 is MDHEN, CDR2 SYDVKM. V dropped 2 bases and J dropped 6 bases, with 11 bases sitting between them. The CDR3 spans 14 residues. The CDR3 DNA reads TGTGCCAGCAGTTTAACGGGGGGCAGTCAGCCCCAGCATTTT. This sequence encodes CASSLTGGSQPQHF.

The genes are TRBV6-5 and TRBJ2-7; D uncertain. The germline V gene has CDR1 MNHEY and CDR2 SVGAGI. The CDR3 is 15 amino acids. Trimming shortened V by 5 bases and J by 3 bases, and 17 bases separated the two germline ends. The CDR3 spells CASSQFRYPNYEQYF. The CDR3 DNA is TGTGCCAGCAGTCAATTCAGGTACCCAAACTACGAGCAGTACTTC.

Written as DNA, the CDR3 is TGTGCCAGCAGCTTAACCAGACAGGGGATAGATGAAGCTTTCTTT. This sequence encodes CASSLTRQGIDEAFF. The V call is TRBV7-2, the J call TRBJ1-1; 8 positions match TRBD1. The V segment lost 2 bases and the J segment 7 bases; nucleotides outside the gene matches: 9. CDR3 size: 15 residues. Germline lookup yields CDR1 SGHTA and CDR2 FQGNSA.

The chain links TRBV19 to TRBJ1-4; 7 nucleotides agree with TRBD1. The CDR3 covers 15 residues. Germline V lookup: CDR1 LNHDA, CDR2 SQIVND (reference sequence). The ends lost 6 bases at V and 3 bases at J; junction bases unmatched: 7. CDR3 protein: CASRRGTASNEKLFF. Here the CDR3 DNA reads TGTGCCAGTAGACGAGGGACAGCCTCTAATGAAAAACTGTTTTTT.

This rearrangement joins TRBV11-1 to TRBJ1-1; 7 bases match TRBD1. Trimming at V came to 7 bases and at J to 2 bases, leaving 7 bases not matched to a gene. There are 14 residues in the CDR3. Germline V gene sequence: CDR1 SGHAT, CDR2 FQDESV (reference sequence). In DNA, the CDR3 is TGTGCCAGCACCAAGACAGGGTATAACACTGAAGCTTTCTTT. It yields the protein CASTKTGYNTEAFF.

V and J are TRBV5-4 and TRBJ1-4; D is possibly TRBD1 (5 bases). This CDR3 spans 16 amino acids. From germline, CDR1 is SGHNT and CDR2 YYREEE (reference sequence). The V end lost 4 bases, the J end lost 7 bases, and 20 bases lay between the germline ends. The CDR3 spells CASSRNTGKDGEKLFF. The CDR3 nucleotides read TGTGCCAGCAGCCGAAACACAGGAAAAGACGGTGAAAAACTGTTTTTT.